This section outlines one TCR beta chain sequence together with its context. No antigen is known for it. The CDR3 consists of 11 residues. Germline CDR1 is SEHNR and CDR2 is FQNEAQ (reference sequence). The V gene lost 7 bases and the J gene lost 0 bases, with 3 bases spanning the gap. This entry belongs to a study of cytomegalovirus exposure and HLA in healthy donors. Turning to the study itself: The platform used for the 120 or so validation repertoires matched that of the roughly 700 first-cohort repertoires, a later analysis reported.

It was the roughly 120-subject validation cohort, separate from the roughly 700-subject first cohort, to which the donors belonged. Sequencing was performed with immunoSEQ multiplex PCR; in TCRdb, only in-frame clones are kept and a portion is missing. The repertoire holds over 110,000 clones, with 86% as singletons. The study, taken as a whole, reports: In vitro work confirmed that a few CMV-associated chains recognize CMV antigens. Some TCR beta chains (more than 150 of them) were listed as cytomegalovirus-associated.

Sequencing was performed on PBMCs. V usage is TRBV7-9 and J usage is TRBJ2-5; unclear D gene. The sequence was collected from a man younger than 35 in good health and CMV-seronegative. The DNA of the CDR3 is TGTGCCAGCACCGACCAAGAGACCCAGTACTTC. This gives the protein CASTDQETQYF.